A single sample is the source of the 2 T cell receptor beta chains below, sequenced in a study of tumor-infiltrating lymphocytes in glioblastoma multiforme. Three nested ARM-PCR rounds with V-beta and C-beta primers built TCRB libraries. TCRdb used MiXCR to reprocess the multiplex PCR reads, holding one entry per CDR3 protein. The top ten clones hold 40% to 55% of a sample with about 15,000 distinct CDR3 sequences, more than 65% of them seen once. The sequencing sample was made of brain tumor tissue. The receptors stem from a male donor with glioblastoma.

The count of this clonotype is one. The gene calls are TRBV11-2 and TRBJ2-1; TRBD2 might be the D (5 bases). Trimming pared 4 bases from V and 0 bases from J, leaving 13 bases between. This CDR3 has 16 residues. Germline lookup yields CDR1 SGHAT and CDR2 FQNNGV. The CDR3 DNA reads as TGTGCCAGCAGCTCAGCGGTTGGTACCTCCTACAATGAGCAGTTCTTC. The encoded protein is CASSSAVGTSYNEQFF.

This sequence joins TRBV12-3 or TRBV12-4 and TRBJ2-7; D ambiguous. V shed 7 bases and J shed 6 bases, with 16 bases lying between them. CDR3 size: 13 residues. The CDR3 spells CASNLEGHGEQYF. The CDR3 bases are TGTGCCAGCAATTTGGAAGGTCATGGCGAGCAGTACTTC.